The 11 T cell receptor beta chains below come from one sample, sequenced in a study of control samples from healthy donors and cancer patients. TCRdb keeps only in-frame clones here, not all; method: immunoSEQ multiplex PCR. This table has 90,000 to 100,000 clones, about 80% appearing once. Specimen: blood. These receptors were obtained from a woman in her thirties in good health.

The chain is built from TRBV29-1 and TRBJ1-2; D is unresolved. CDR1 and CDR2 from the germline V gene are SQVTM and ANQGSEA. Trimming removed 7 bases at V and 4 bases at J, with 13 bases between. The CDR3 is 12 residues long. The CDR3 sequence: CSAEWEVYGYTF. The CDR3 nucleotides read TGCAGCGCAGAATGGGAGGTCTATGGCTACACCTTC.

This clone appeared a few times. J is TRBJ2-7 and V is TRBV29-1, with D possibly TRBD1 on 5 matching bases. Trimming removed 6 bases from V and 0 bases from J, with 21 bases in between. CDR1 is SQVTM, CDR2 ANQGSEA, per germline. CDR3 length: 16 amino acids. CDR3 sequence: CSVRTGRAFSSYEQYF. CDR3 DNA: TGCAGCGTGCGTACAGGTAGGGCCTTTAGCTCCTACGAGCAGTACTTC.

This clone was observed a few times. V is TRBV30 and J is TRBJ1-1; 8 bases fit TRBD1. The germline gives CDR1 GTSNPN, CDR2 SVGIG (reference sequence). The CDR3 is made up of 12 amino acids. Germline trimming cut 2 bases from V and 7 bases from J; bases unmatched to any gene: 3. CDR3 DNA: TGTGCCTGGAGTAATGGACAGGGTGAAGCTTTCTTT. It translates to CAWSNGQGEAFF.

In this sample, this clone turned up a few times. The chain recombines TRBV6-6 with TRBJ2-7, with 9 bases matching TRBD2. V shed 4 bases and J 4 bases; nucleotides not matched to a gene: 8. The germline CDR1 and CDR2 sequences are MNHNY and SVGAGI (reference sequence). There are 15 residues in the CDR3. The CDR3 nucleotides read TGTGCCAGCAGTTCACCGGGACTAGCCTGGTACGAGCAGTACTTC. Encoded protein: CASSSPGLAWYEQYF.

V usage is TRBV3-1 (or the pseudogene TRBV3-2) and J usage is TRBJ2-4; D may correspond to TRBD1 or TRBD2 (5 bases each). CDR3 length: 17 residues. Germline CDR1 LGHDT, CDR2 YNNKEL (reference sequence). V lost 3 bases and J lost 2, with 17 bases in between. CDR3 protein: CASSHIEGRQSKNIQYF. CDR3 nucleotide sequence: TGTGCCAGCAGCCATATCGAGGGGAGACAGTCCAAAAACATTCAGTACTTC.

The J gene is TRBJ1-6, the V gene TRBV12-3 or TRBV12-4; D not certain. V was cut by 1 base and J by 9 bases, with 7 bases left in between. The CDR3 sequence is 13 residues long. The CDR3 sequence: CASSLGPASPLHF. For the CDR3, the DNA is TGTGCCAGCAGTTTAGGGCCAGCTTCACCCCTCCACTTT.

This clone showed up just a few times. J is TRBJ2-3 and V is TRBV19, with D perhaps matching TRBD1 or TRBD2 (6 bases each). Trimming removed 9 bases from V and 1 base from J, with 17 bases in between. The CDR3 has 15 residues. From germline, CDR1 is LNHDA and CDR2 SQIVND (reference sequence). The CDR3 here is CASRRTGARTDTQYF. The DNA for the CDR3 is TGTGCCAGCCGCCGCACGGGGGCCCGCACAGATACGCAGTATTTT.

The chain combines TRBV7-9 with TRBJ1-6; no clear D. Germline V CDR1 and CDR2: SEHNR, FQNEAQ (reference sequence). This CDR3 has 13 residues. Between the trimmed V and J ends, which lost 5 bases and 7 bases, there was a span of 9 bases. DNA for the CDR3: TGTGCCAGCAGCGCGGACGGAAATTCACCCCTCCACTTT. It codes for CASSADGNSPLHF.

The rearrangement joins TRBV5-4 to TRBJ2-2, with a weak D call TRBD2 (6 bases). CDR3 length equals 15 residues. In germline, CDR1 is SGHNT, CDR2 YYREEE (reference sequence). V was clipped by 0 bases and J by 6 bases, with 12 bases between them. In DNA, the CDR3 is TGTGCCAGCAGCTTGGAAAGTTGGAGGGCCGGGGAGCTGTTTTTT. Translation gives CASSLESWRAGELFF.

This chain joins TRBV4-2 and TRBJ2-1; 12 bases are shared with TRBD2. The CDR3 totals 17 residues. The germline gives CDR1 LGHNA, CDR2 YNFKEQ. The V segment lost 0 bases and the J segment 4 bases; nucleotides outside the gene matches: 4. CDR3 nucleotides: TGTGCCAGCAGCCAAGATTGGACTAGCGGGGTTTACAATGAGCAGTTCTTC. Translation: CASSQDWTSGVYNEQFF.

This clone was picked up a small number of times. The CDR3 is CSARATAEAFF. The CDR3, as DNA: TGCAGTGCCAGGGCGACCGCTGAAGCTTTCTTT. The chain joins TRBV20-1 to TRBJ1-1; the D gene is possibly TRBD1 (5 bases). V was pared by 6 bases and J by 6 bases, with 11 bases between. Looked up from germline, CDR1 is DFQATT and CDR2 is SNEGSKA (reference sequence). This CDR3 contains 11 residues.